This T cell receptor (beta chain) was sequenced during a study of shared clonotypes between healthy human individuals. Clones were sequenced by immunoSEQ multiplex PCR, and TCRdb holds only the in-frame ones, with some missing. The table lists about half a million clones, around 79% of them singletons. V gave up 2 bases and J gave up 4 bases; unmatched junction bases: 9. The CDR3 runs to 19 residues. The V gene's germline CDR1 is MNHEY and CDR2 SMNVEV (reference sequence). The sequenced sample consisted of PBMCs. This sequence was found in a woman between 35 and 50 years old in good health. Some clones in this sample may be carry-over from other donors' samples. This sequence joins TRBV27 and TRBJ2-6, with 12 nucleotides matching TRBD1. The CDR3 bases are TGTGCCAGCAGTTTAGTAAAGGGACAGGGGGCGGCAGGGGCCAACGTCCTGACTTTC. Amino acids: CASSLVKGQGAAGANVLTF. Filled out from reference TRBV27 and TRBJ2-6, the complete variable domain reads EAQVTQNPRYLITVTGKKLTVTCSQNMNHEYMSWYRQDPGLGLRQIYYSMNVEVTDKGDVPEGYKVSRKEKRNFPLILESPSPNQTSLYFCASSLVKGQGAAGANVLTFGAGSRLTVL.